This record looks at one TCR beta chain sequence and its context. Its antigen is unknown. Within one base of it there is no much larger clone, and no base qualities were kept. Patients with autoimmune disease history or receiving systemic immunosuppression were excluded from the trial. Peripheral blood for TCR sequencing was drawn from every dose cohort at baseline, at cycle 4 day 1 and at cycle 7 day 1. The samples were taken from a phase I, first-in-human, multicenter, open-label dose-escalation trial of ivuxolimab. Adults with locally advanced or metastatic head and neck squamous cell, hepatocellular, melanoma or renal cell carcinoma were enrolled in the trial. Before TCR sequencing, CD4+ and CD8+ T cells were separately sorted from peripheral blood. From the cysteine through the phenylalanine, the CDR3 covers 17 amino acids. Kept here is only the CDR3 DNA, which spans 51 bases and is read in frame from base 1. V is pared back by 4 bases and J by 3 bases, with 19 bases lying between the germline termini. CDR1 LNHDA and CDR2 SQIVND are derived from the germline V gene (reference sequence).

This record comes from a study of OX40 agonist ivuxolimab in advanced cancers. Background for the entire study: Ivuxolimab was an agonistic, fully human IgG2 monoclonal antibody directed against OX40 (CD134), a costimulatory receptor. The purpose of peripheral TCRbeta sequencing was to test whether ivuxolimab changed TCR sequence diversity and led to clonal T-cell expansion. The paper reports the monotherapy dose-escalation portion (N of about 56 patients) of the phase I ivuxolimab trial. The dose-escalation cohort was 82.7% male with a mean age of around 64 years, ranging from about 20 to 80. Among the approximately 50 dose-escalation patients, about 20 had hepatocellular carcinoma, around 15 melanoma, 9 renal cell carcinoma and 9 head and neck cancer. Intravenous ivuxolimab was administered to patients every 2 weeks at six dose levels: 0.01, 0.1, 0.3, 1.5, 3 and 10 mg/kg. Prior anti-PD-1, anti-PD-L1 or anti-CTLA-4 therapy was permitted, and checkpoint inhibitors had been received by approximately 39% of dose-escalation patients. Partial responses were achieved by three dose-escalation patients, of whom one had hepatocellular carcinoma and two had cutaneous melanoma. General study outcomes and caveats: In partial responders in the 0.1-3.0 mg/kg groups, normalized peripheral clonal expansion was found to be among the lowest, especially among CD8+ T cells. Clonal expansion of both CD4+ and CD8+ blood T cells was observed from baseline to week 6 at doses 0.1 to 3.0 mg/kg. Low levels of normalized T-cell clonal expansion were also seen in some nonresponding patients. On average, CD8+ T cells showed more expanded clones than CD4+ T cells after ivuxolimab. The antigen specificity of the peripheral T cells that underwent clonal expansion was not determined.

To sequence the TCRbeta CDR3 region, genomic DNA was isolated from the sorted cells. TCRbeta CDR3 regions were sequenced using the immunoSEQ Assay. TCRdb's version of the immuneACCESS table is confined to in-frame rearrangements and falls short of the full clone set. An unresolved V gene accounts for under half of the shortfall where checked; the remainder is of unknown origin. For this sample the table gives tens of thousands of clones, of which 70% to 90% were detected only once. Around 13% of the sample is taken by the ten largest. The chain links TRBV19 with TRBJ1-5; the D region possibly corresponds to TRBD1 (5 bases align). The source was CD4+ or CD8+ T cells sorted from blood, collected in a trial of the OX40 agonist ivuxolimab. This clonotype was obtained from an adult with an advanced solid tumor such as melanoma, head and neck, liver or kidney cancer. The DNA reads TGTGCCAGTAGTAGACCCTCCATGGGACTACACAATCAGCCCCAGCATTTT. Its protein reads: CASSRPSMGLHNQPQHF.